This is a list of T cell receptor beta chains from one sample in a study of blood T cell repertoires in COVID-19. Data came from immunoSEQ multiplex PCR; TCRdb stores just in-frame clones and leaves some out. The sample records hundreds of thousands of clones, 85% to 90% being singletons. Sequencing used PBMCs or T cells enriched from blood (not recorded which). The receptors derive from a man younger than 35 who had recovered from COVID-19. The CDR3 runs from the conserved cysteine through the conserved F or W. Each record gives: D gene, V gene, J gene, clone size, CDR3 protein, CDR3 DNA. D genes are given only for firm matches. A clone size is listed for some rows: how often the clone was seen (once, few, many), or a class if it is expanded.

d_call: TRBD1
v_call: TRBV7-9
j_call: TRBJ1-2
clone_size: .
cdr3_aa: CASSLVGQGARDYGYTF
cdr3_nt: TGTGCCAGCAGCTTAGTGGGACAGGGGGCGCGAGACTATGGCTACACCTTC

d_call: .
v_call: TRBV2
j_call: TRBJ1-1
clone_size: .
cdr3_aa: CASRREIPEAFF
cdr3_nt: TGTGCCAGCAGGCGGGAGATCCCTGAAGCTTTCTTT

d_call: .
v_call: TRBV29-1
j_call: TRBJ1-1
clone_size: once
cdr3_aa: CSEYREGTEAFF
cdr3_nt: TGCAGCGAGTACAGGGAGGGCACTGAAGCTTTCTTT

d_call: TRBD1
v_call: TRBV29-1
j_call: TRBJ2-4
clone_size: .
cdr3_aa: CSVDGQGGKNIQYF
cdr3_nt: TGCAGCGTTGACGGACAGGGTGGCAAAAACATTCAGTACTTC

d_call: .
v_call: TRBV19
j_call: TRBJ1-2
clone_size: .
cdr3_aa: CASTPSLGRLGYGYTF
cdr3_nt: TGTGCCAGTACCCCGAGCTTGGGGAGATTGGGCTATGGCTACACCTTC

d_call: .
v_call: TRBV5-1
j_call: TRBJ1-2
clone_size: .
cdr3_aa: CASSHGRGGLNYGYTF
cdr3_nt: TGCGCCAGCAGTCACGGCAGGGGTGGGCTTAACTATGGCTACACCTTC

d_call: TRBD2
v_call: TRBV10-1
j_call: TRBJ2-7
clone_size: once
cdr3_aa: CASSTGTSGPYEQYF
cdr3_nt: TGCGCCAGCAGTACCGGGACTAGCGGACCCTACGAGCAGTACTTC

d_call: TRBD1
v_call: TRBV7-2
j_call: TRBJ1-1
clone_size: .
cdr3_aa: CASSPAGTGVDEAFF
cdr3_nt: TGTGCCAGCAGCCCGGCCGGGACAGGGGTCGATGAAGCTTTCTTT

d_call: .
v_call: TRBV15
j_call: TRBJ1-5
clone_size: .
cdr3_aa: CATSRDVAEPQHF
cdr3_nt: TGTGCCACCAGCAGAGATGTAGCGGAGCCCCAGCATTTT

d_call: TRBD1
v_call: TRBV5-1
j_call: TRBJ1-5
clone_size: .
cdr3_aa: CASSPGQGAGSNQPQHF
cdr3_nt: TGCGCCAGCAGCCCGGGACAGGGGGCAGGGAGCAATCAGCCCCAGCATTTT

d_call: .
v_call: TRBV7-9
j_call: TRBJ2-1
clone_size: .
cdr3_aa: CASSWTAENEQFF
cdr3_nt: TGTGCCAGCAGCTGGACTGCTGAAAATGAGCAGTTCTTC

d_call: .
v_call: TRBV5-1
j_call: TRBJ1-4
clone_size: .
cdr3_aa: CASSLQGSFSEKLFF
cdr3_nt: TGCGCCAGCAGCTTACAGGGCTCCTTTTCCGAAAAACTGTTTTTT

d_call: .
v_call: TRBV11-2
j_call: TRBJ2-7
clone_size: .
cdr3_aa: CASSPSGEQYF
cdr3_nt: TGTGCCAGCAGCCCCTCGGGCGAGCAGTACTTC

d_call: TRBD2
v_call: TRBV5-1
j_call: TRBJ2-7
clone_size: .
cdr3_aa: CASSTGLVGYEQYF
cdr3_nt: TGCGCCAGCAGCACGGGACTAGTTGGGTACGAGCAGTACTTC

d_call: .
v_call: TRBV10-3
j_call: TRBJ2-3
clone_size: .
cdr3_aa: CAISESSVESQYF
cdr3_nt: TGTGCCATCAGTGAGTCGTCGGTAGAATCACAGTATTTT

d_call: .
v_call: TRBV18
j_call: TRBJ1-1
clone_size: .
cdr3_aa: CASSPVFARETEAFF
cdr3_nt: TGTGCCAGCTCACCTGTTTTCGCTCGAGAGACTGAAGCTTTCTTT

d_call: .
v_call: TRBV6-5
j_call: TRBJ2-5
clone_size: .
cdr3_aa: CASSYTTGRETQYF
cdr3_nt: TGTGCCAGCAGTTACACGACAGGGAGGGAGACCCAGTACTTC

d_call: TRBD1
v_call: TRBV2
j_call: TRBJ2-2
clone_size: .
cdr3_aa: CASSVGTGPQDGELFF
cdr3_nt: TGTGCCAGCAGTGTGGGGACAGGGCCCCAAGACGGGGAGCTGTTTTTT

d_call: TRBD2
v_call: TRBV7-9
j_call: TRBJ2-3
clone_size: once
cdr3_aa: CASSLGPSGTDTQYF
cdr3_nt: TGTGCCAGCAGCTTAGGGCCTAGCGGAACAGATACGCAGTATTTT

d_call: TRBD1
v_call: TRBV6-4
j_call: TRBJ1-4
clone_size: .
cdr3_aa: CASSPRGLREKLFF
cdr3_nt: TGTGCCAGCAGTCCCAGGGGGCTACGTGAAAAACTGTTTTTT

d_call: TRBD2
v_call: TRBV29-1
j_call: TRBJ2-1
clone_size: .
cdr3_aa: CSVAGTSGRLINEQFF
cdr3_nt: TGCAGCGTTGCCGGGACTAGCGGGAGGTTGATCAATGAGCAGTTCTTC

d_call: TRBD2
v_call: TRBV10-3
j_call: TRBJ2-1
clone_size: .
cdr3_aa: CAISKPSGRGNEQFF
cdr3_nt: TGTGCCATCAGTAAACCTAGCGGGAGGGGAAATGAGCAGTTCTTC

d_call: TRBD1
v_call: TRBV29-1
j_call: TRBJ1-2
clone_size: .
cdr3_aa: CSVTGTGRGYTF
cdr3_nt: TGCAGCGTAACCGGGACAGGGCGAGGCTACACCTTC

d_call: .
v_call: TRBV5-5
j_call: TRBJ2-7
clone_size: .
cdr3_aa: CASSPRDWDYEQYF
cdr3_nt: TGTGCCAGCAGCCCCCGGGACTGGGACTACGAGCAGTACTTC